Below, 16 T cell receptor beta chains from the same sample are listed, as sequenced in a study of blood T cell repertoires in COVID-19. This table comes from immunoSEQ multiplex PCR, and its TCRdb copy is limited to in-frame clones, with some not included. The data show 100,000 or so clones, around 90% seen once. The sequenced sample was peripheral blood. These receptors all come from a woman between 50 and 59 years old in a cohort sampled during active COVID-19.

CDR3 sequence: CASSPRESISDTQYF. In nucleotides, the CDR3 is TGTGCCAGCTCACCACGTGAGAGCATATCAGATACGCAGTATTTT. The rearrangement links TRBV18 to TRBJ2-3; D remains ambiguous. The V gene's germline CDR1 is KGHSH and CDR2 LQKENI. V lost 1 base to trimming and J lost 4 bases, with 12 bases between them. The CDR3 extends over 15 amino acids.

Written as DNA, the CDR3 is TGTGCCACCAGCAGAGGGCTTGCTGGAAACACCATATATTTT. It codes for CATSRGLAGNTIYF. The V and J genes are TRBV15 and TRBJ1-3; D gene unclear. Germline-derived CDR1 and CDR2 are LNHNV and YYDKDF (reference sequence). This CDR3 has 14 amino acids. V was trimmed by 1 base and J by 2 bases, leaving 6 bases between them.

The rearrangement uses TRBV9 and TRBJ2-1; 8 positions match TRBD2. The CDR3 covers 17 residues. CDR1 SGDLS and CDR2 YYNGEE come from the germline V gene. J was trimmed by 5 bases and V by 4 bases; bases with no gene match: 14. The CDR3 spells CASSLGSWAGGDNEQFF. As DNA, the CDR3 is TGTGCCAGCAGCCTAGGTTCATGGGCGGGAGGTGACAATGAGCAGTTCTTC. Based on the CDR3 plus reference TRBV9 and TRBJ2-1, the full variable domain is DSGVTQTPKHLITATGQRVTLRCSPRSGDLSVYWYQQSLDQGLQFLIQYYNGEERAKGNILERFSAQQFPDLHSELNLSSLELGDSALYFCASSLGSWAGGDNEQFFGPGTRLTVL.

The chain has TRBV5-6 and TRBJ1-1, with D maybe TRBD1 (6 bases). This CDR3 has 13 amino acids. CDR1 is SGHDT, CDR2 YYEEEE, per germline. Deletions cut 0 bases from V and 3 bases from J, with 6 bases between. Here the CDR3 DNA reads TGTGCCAGCAGCTTGGCAGGGGACACTGAAGCTTTCTTT. Its translation: CASSLAGDTEAFF.

This clone was observed once. The rearrangement joins TRBV5-4 to TRBJ2-7, with D possibly being TRBD2 (6 bases). This CDR3 has 16 residues. The germline V and J ends were trimmed by 4 bases and 1 base, with 18 bases remaining between them. CDR1 SGHNT and CDR2 YYREEE come from the germline V gene (reference sequence). The CDR3 here is CASSRIPGLESYEQYF. The CDR3 DNA follows: TGTGCCAGCAGCCGAATACCGGGACTGGAATCCTACGAGCAGTACTTC.

J is TRBJ2-1 and V is TRBV30; maybe TRBD1 (6 bases). CDR3 length: 12 amino acids. CDR1 and CDR2 from the germline V gene are GTSNPN and SVGIG (reference sequence). The CDR3: CAEDRGSHEQFF. The CDR3 nucleotides are TGTGCGGAGGATAGGGGGTCGCATGAGCAGTTCTTC. The full variable domain, rest sourced from reference TRBV30 and TRBJ2-1, is SQTIHQWPATLVQPVGSPLSLECTVEGTSNPNLYWYRQAAGRGLQLLFYSVGIGQISSEVPQNLSASRPQDRQFILSSKKLLLSDSGFYLCAEDRGSHEQFFGPGTRLTVL.

This clone was counted a few times. The junction departs from the called germline gene at one end, perhaps through a read error. The chain couples TRBV11-3 to TRBJ2-7; a possible D gene is TRBD2 (6 bases). The CDR3 consists of 12 residues. Per the germline V gene, CDR1 is SGHNT and CDR2 is YENEEA. CDR3: CASSPAGTRVSF. CDR3 DNA sequence: TGTGCCAGCAGCCCCGCGGGGACTCGAGTTAGCTTC.

The V call is TRBV19, the J call TRBJ1-2; a weak D match, TRBD1 (5 bases). This CDR3 contains 14 residues. Deletions cut 3 bases from V and 2 bases from J, with 10 bases between. Germline-derived CDR1 and CDR2 are LNHDA and SQIVND (reference sequence). The DNA of the CDR3 is TGTGCCAGTAGTATTCTTAGGGGAAACTATGGCTACACCTTC. Amino acid sequence: CASSILRGNYGYTF.

This chain connects TRBV28 to TRBJ2-5; D call uncertain. This CDR3 has 13 residues. CDR1 is MDHEN and CDR2 is SYDVKM in the germline V gene. Trimming took off 3 bases at V and 0 bases at J, with 5 bases between the two ends. The CDR3 DNA is TGTGCCAGCAGTTTCGCGTACCAAGAGACCCAGTACTTC. Its protein is CASSFAYQETQYF.

The chain uses TRBV6-5 and TRBJ2-6; D unclear. CDR1 is MNHEY and CDR2 is SVGAGI in the germline V gene. The CDR3 extends over 14 amino acids. Trimming pared 2 bases from V and 4 bases from J, leaving 6 bases between. In DNA, the CDR3 is TGTGCCAGCAGTTACGACTTCGGGGCCAACGTCCTGACTTTC. Encoded protein: CASSYDFGANVLTF.

The chain links TRBV7-2 to TRBJ1-1, with 9 bases identical to TRBD1. This CDR3 has 17 amino acids. Per germline, CDR1 SGHTA and CDR2 FQGNSA. V lost 1 base, J lost 1 base, and 7 bases stayed unmatched. In nucleotides, the CDR3 is TGTGCCAGCAGCTTAGTGGTGACAGGGGGTCAGAACACTGAAGCTTTCTTT. Translated: CASSLVVTGGQNTEAFF.

V usage is TRBV10-3 and J usage is TRBJ1-5; D remains ambiguous. Germline V gene lookup returns CDR1 ENHRY and CDR2 SYGVKD. Trimming took 2 bases from V and 9 from J, leaving 11 bases between them. The CDR3 has 13 amino acids. The CDR3 DNA reads TGTGCCATCAGTGAGCCCAACTCCGGGCCCCAGCATTTT. It encodes CAISEPNSGPQHF.

V and J are TRBV18 and TRBJ1-2, with 7 bases aligning to TRBD1. Germline CDR1 reads KGHSH; CDR2 reads LQKENI. V dropped 1 base and J dropped 8; count of bases not matched to a gene: 10. This CDR3 contains 15 residues. CDR3 coding DNA: TGTGCCAGCTCACCACAGACCCGGGACAGTTCAGGCTACACCTTC. Translating gives CASSPQTRDSSGYTF. Variable domain in full (rest from reference TRBV18 and TRBJ1-2): NAGVMQNPRHLVRRRGQEARLRCSPMKGHSHVYWYRQLPEEGLKFMVYLQKENIIDESGMPKERFSAEFPKEGPSILRIQQVVRGDSAAYFCASSPQTRDSSGYTFGSGTRLTVV.

V and J are TRBV10-3 and TRBJ2-1; 16 bases line up with TRBD2. Germline CDR1 is ENHRY and CDR2 is SYGVKD. V lost 6 bases, J lost 3 bases, and 8 bases stayed unmatched. The CDR3 sequence is 18 residues long. CDR3 region: CAISRGTSGRADYNEQFF. CDR3 in DNA: TGTGCCATCAGCCGCGGGACTAGCGGGAGGGCCGACTACAATGAGCAGTTCTTC.

This chain links TRBV5-4 with TRBJ1-1, with D possibly being TRBD1 (5 bases). Trimming left V 6 bases short and J 8 bases short, with 17 bases between. Germline CDR1 reads SGHNT; CDR2 reads YYREEE (reference sequence). CDR3 length equals 13 residues. DNA for the CDR3: TGTGCCAGCACCTTAACGGGGGGGAAGGAAGCTTTCTTT. Amino acids: CASTLTGGKEAFF. Filled out from reference TRBV5-4 and TRBJ1-1, the complete variable domain reads ETGVTQSPTHLIKTRGQQVTLRCSSQSGHNTVSWYQQALGQGPQFIFQYYREEENGRGNFPPRFSGLQFPNYSSELNVNALELDDSALYLCASTLTGGKEAFFGQGTRLTVV.

V and J are TRBV2 and TRBJ2-5; 9 positions agree with TRBD1. Germline V gene lookup returns CDR1 SNHLY and CDR2 FYNNEI. This CDR3 has 14 amino acids. V gave up 5 bases and J gave up 2 bases; unmatched junction bases: 3. The CDR3 bases are TGTGCCAGCAGTTCGGACAGGGGTCAAGAGACCCAGTACTTC. Its protein product is CASSSDRGQETQYF.